The rows below give T cell receptor beta chains drawn from one sample of a study of cytomegalovirus exposure and HLA in healthy donors. Method: immunoSEQ multiplex PCR; TCRdb's copy keeps in-frame clones and lacks some. The sample lists 95,000 to 150,000 clones, around 80% occurring once. Sequencing input: PBMCs. The receptors were gathered from a woman in her thirties in good health and CMV-seronegative. Both conserved end residues are part of each CDR3. A D gene is named only where the DNA matches it firmly. Expanded clones get a size class; other rows say once, few or many, or leave the size out.

clone size: -
J gene: TRBJ2-1
V gene: TRBV18
D gene: TRBD2
CDR3 DNA: TGTGCCAGCTCTCCCGCCTCCAGCGGGAGGTCCAATGAGCAGTTCTTC
CDR3 protein: CASSPASSGRSNEQFF

clone size: -
J gene: TRBJ2-7
V gene: TRBV28
D gene: TRBD2
CDR3 DNA: TGTGCCAGCAGTACCGCCGGGACTAGCGGGAGGGCTGGCGAGCAGTACTTC
CDR3 protein: CASSTAGTSGRAGEQYF

clone size: few
J gene: TRBJ2-5
V gene: TRBV29-1
D gene: -
CDR3 DNA: TGCAGCGTCCCCCAGGCAGTCCAAGAGACCCAGTACTTC
CDR3 protein: CSVPQAVQETQYF

clone size: -
J gene: TRBJ2-4
V gene: TRBV11-3
D gene: -
CDR3 DNA: TGTGCCAGCAGCTTAGTAGGGGAAAACATTCAGTACTTC
CDR3 protein: CASSLVGENIQYF

clone size: -
J gene: TRBJ2-5
V gene: TRBV2
D gene: TRBD1
CDR3 DNA: TGTGCCAGCGGAAGACGGGACAGAGAGACCCAGTACTTC
CDR3 protein: CASGRRDRETQYF

clone size: -
J gene: TRBJ2-5
V gene: TRBV10-3
D gene: -
CDR3 DNA: TGTGCCATCAGTGAGTCGATTGGGCTCCGCGAGACCCAGTACTTC
CDR3 protein: CAISESIGLRETQYF

clone size: -
J gene: TRBJ2-1
V gene: TRBV11-2
D gene: -
CDR3 DNA: TGTGCCAGCAGCTTAGACAGGGGAGTTGAGCAGTTCTTC
CDR3 protein: CASSLDRGVEQFF

clone size: -
J gene: TRBJ2-1
V gene: TRBV13
D gene: -
CDR3 DNA: TGTGCCAGCAGCCCGATTACACAGGTCAGCTCCTACAATGAGCAGTTCTTC
CDR3 protein: CASSPITQVSSYNEQFF

clone size: -
J gene: TRBJ2-7
V gene: TRBV6-1
D gene: TRBD2
CDR3 DNA: TGTGCCACCGCGCGGGGGTACTCCTACGAGCAGTACTTC
CDR3 protein: CATARGYSYEQYF

clone size: once
J gene: TRBJ1-1
V gene: TRBV7-9
D gene: -
CDR3 DNA: TGTTCCAGCGGGGGGGGGCGTAAAGGAAAAAACACTGAAGCTTTCTTT
CDR3 protein: CSSGGGRKGKNTEAFF

clone size: -
J gene: TRBJ2-5
V gene: TRBV11-2
D gene: TRBD2
CDR3 DNA: TGTGCCAGCAGCCAAAGCGGGAGTGCAGAGACCCAGTACTTC
CDR3 protein: CASSQSGSAETQYF

clone size: -
J gene: TRBJ2-1
V gene: TRBV7-3
D gene: TRBD2
CDR3 DNA: TGTGCCAGCAGCTTAGGGACTAGCGGCTCGGGGAATGAGCAGTTCTTC
CDR3 protein: CASSLGTSGSGNEQFF

clone size: -
J gene: TRBJ2-2
V gene: TRBV7-3
D gene: -
CDR3 DNA: TGTGCCAGCAGCTTAGGAGCGATGGGTGGGGAGCTGTTTTTT
CDR3 protein: CASSLGAMGGELFF

clone size: -
J gene: TRBJ2-5
V gene: TRBV5-1
D gene: TRBD1
CDR3 DNA: TGCGCCAGCAGCCCCGGACAGGGTCTGGAGACCCAGTACTTC
CDR3 protein: CASSPGQGLETQYF

clone size: -
J gene: TRBJ2-7
V gene: TRBV7-9
D gene: TRBD1
CDR3 DNA: TGTTCCAGCAGCTTGGCGGACAGGGGCCATTACGAGCAGTACTTC
CDR3 protein: CSSSLADRGHYEQYF

clone size: -
J gene: TRBJ2-5
V gene: TRBV29-1
D gene: TRBD1
CDR3 DNA: TGCAGCGTAAAGGACAGGGCCTCGAGTGGTCGGGAGACCCAGTACTTC
CDR3 protein: CSVKDRASSGRETQYF

clone size: -
J gene: TRBJ2-5
V gene: TRBV4-1
D gene: -
CDR3 DNA: TGCGCCAGCAGCCAAGTCACAGGGAAGTACCAAGAGACCCAGTACTTC
CDR3 protein: CASSQVTGKYQETQYF

clone size: -
J gene: TRBJ2-2
V gene: TRBV15
D gene: -
CDR3 DNA: TGTGCCACCCGGGAATGGCGGGACAACACCGGGGAGCTGTTTTTT
CDR3 protein: CATREWRDNTGELFF

clone size: -
J gene: TRBJ2-1
V gene: TRBV5-1
D gene: -
CDR3 DNA: TGCGCCAGCAGCTTGCAACAGCACTACAATGAGCAGTTCTTC
CDR3 protein: CASSLQQHYNEQFF

clone size: -
J gene: TRBJ2-1
V gene: TRBV6-6
D gene: -
CDR3 DNA: TGTGCCAGCACCCGGCGGGACAGCCCCAATGAGCAGTTCTTC
CDR3 protein: CASTRRDSPNEQFF

clone size: -
J gene: TRBJ2-5
V gene: TRBV9
D gene: TRBD2
CDR3 DNA: TGTGCCAGCAGCGTGGGGCTAGCGGGAGTTAAAGAGACCCAGTACTTC
CDR3 protein: CASSVGLAGVKETQYF

clone size: -
J gene: TRBJ2-7
V gene: TRBV5-1
D gene: TRBD1
CDR3 DNA: TGCGCCAGCAGCTTGAGCGGACAGGGATACGAGCAGTACTTC
CDR3 protein: CASSLSGQGYEQYF

clone size: -
J gene: TRBJ2-4
V gene: TRBV15
D gene: TRBD1
CDR3 DNA: TGTGCCACCAGCAGTCAATCCGGGACAGGGGGCAGTATTCAGTACTTC
CDR3 protein: CATSSQSGTGGSIQYF

clone size: once
J gene: TRBJ1-2
V gene: TRBV29-1
D gene: -
CDR3 DNA: TGCAGCGTTTCACACTCCCTCGAGGTTGGCTACACCTTC
CDR3 protein: CSVSHSLEVGYTF